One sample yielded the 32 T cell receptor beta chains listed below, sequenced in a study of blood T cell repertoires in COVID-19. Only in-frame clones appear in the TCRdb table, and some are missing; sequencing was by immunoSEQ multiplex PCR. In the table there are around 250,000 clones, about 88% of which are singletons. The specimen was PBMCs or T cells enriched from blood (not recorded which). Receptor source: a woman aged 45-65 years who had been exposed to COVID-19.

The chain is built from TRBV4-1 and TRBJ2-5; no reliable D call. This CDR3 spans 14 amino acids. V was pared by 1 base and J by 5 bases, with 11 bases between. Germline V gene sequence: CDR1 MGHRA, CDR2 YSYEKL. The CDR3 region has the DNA TGCGCCAGCAGCCAAGTCACTAACCGGGAGACCCAGTACTTC. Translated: CASSQVTNRETQYF.

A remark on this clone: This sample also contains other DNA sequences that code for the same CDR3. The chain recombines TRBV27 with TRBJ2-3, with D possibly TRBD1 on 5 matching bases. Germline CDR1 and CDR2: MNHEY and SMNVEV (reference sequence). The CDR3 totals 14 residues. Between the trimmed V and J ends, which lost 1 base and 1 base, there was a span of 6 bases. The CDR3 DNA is TGTGCCAGCAGTTTATGGGGCGGCACAGATACGCAGTATTTT. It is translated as CASSLWGGTDTQYF.

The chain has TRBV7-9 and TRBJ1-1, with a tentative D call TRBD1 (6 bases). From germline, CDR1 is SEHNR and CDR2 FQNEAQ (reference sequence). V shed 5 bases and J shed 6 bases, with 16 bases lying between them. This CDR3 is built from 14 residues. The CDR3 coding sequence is TGTGCCAGCAGCCCCTACAGGGTCGGGGCTGAAGCTTTCTTT. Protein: CASSPYRVGAEAFF.

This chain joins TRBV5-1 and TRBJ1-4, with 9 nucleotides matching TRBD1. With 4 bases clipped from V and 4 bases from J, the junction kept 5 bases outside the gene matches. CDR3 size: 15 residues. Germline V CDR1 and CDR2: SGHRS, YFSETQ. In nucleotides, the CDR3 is TGCGCCAGCAGCGGACAGACAGGGGGTAATGAAAAACTGTTTTTT. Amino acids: CASSGQTGGNEKLFF.

CDR3 nucleotide sequence: TGTGCCAGCAGCTTGTTCCCGGCTAGCGCCTTCTACGAGCAGTACTTC. Translation: CASSLFPASAFYEQYF. This chain connects TRBV5-6 to TRBJ2-7; D possibly corresponds to TRBD2 (6 bases). V was shortened by 1 base and J by 3 bases, with 17 bases between the two germline ends. The germline gives CDR1 SGHDT, CDR2 YYEEEE. CDR3 length equals 16 residues.

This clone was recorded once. CDR3 sequence: CASIRDSEAGELFF. For the CDR3, the DNA is TGTGCCAGCATCAGGGACAGCGAGGCCGGGGAGCTGTTTTTT. The chain couples TRBV11-2 to TRBJ2-2; 7 bases align to TRBD1. The germline V gene has CDR1 SGHAT and CDR2 FQNNGV. The V segment lost 7 bases and the J segment 6 bases; nucleotides outside the gene matches: 8. The CDR3 consists of 14 residues. Full variable domain (rest looked up from reference TRBV11-2 and TRBJ2-2): EAGVAQSPRYKIIEKRQSVAFWCNPISGHATLYWYQQILGQGPKLLIQFQNNGVVDDSQLPKDRFSAERLKGVDSTLKIQPAKLEDSAVYLCASIRDSEAGELFFGEGSRLTVL.

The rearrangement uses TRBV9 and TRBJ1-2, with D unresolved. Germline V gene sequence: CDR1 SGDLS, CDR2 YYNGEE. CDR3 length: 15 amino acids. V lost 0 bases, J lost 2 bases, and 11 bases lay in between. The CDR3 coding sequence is TGTGCCAGCAGCGTAGCTACCAACCCCAACTATGGCTACACCTTC. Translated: CASSVATNPNYGYTF.

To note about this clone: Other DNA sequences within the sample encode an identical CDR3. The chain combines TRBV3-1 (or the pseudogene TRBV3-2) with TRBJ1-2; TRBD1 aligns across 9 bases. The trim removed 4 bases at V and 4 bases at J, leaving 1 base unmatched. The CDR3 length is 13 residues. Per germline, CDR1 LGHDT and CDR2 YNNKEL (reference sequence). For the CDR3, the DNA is TGTGCCAGCAGCCCGGACAGGGGCTATGGCTACACCTTC. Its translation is CASSPDRGYGYTF.

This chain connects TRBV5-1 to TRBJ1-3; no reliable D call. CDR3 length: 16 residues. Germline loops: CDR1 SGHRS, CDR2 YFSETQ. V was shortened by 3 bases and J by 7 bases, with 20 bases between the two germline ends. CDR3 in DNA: TGCGCCAGCAGCTCTCACCCCGGCCGTTCCAGGAACACCATATATTTT. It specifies CASSSHPGRSRNTIYF.

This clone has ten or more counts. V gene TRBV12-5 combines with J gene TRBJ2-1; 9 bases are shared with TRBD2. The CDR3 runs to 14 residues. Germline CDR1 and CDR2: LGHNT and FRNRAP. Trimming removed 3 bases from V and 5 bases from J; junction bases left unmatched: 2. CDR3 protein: CASGFAGGHNEQFF. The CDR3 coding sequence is TGTGCTAGTGGTTTCGCGGGGGGGCACAATGAGCAGTTCTTC.

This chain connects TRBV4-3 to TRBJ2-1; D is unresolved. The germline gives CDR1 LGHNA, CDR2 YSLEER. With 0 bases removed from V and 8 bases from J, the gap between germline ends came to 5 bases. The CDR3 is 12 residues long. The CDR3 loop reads CASSQDQYEQFF. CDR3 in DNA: TGCGCCAGCAGCCAAGATCAGTATGAGCAGTTCTTC.

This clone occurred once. The CDR3 DNA is TGTGCCAGCACGCCTCGAAGCGGGGGAGAGACCCAGTACTTC. It codes for CASTPRSGGETQYF. This chain connects TRBV2 to TRBJ2-5, with 8 bases lining up with TRBD2. Germline assignment: CDR1 SNHLY and CDR2 FYNNEI. V shed 7 bases, J shed 4 bases, and the junction held 8 bases outside the gene matches. This CDR3 comprises 14 residues.

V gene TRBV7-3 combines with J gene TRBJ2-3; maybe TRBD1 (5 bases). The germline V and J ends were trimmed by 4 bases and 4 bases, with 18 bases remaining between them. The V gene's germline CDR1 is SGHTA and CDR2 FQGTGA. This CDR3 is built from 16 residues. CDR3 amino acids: CASSSPQGAPADTQYF. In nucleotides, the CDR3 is TGTGCCAGCAGCTCCCCTCAAGGGGCTCCCGCAGATACGCAGTATTTT.

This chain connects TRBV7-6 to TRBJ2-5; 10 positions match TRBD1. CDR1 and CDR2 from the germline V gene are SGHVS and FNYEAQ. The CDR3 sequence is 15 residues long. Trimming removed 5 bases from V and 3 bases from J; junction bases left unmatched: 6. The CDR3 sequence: CASSPGQGLEETQYF. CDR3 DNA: TGTGCCAGCAGCCCGGGACAGGGGTTGGAAGAGACCCAGTACTTC.

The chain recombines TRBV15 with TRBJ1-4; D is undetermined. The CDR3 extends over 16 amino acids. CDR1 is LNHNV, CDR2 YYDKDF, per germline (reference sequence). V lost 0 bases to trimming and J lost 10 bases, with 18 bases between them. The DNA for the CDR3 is TGTGCCACCAGCAGAGATTCAGTAGCTAAGAGCGGAAAACTGTTTTTT. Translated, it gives CATSRDSVAKSGKLFF.

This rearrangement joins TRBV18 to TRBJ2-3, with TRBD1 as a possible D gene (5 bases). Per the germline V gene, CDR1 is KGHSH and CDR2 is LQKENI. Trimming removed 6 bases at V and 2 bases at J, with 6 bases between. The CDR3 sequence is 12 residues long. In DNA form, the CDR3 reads TGTGCCAGCTCGGGGCTCACAGATACGCAGTATTTT. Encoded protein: CASSGLTDTQYF.

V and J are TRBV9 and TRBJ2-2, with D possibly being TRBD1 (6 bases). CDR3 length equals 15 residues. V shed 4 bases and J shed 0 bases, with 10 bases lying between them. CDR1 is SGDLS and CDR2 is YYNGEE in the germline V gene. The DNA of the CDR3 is TGTGCCAGCAGCTTTACAGGGTCGAACACCGGGGAGCTGTTTTTT. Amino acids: CASSFTGSNTGELFF.

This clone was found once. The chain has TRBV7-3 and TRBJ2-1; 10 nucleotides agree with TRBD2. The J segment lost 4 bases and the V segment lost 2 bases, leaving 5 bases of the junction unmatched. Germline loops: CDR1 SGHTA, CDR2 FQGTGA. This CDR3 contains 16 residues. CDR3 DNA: TGTGCCAGCAGCTTATGGGCTAGCGGGGGTTACAATGAGCAGTTCTTC. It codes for CASSLWASGGYNEQFF.

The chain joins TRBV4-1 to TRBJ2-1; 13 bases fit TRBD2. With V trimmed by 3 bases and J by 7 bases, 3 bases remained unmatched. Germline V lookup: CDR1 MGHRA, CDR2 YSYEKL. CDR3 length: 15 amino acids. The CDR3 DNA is TGCGCCAGCAGCCATACTAGCGGGGGGGGAAATGAGCAGTTCTTC. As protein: CASSHTSGGGNEQFF.

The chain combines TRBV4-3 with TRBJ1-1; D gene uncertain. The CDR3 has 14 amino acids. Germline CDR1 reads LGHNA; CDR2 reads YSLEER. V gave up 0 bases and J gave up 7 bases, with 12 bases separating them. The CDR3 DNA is TGCGCCAGCAGCCAAGAAGGAGGGCTCGGTGAAGCTTTCTTT. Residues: CASSQEGGLGEAFF.

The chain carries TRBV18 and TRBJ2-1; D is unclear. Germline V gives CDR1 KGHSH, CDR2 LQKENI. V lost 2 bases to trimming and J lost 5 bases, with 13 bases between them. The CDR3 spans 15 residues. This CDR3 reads CASSPSRQNNNEQFF. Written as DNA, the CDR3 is TGTGCCAGCTCACCATCGAGGCAGAATAACAATGAGCAGTTCTTC.

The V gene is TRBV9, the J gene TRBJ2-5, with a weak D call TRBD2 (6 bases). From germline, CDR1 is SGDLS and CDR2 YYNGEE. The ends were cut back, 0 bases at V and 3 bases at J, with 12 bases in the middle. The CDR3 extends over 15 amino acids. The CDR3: CASSVDGTPKETQYF. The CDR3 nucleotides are TGTGCCAGCAGCGTAGACGGGACTCCCAAAGAGACCCAGTACTTC.

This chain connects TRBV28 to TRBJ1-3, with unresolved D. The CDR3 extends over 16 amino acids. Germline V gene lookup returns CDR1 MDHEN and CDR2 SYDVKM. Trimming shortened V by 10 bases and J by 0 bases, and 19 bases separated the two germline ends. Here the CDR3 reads CATGYVGRGSGNTIYF. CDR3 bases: TGTGCCACCGGGTATGTAGGCCGGGGCTCTGGAAACACCATATATTTT.

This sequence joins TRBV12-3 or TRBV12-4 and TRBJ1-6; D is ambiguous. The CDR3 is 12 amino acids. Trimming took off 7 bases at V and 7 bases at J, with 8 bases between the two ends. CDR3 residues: CASTGDNSPLHF. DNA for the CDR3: TGTGCCAGCACGGGAGACAATTCACCCCTCCACTTT.

The CDR3 coding sequence is TGTGCCAGCAGTGAAGCGCTGGGGGGGACCTTC. It is translated as CASSEALGGTF. V and J are TRBV2 and TRBJ1-2; tentative D call: TRBD1 (5 bases). CDR1 SNHLY and CDR2 FYNNEI come from the germline V gene. Trimming shortened V by 0 bases and J by 14 bases, and 10 bases separated the two germline ends. The CDR3 runs 11 residues.

This CDR3 reads CASSLRGADTGELFF. The CDR3 bases are TGCGCCAGCAGCTTGCGCGGGGCGGACACCGGGGAGCTGTTTTTT. The J gene is TRBJ2-2, the V gene TRBV5-1; D possibly corresponds to TRBD2 (6 bases). V was trimmed by 1 base and J by 3 bases, leaving 10 bases between them. The germline V gene encodes CDR1 SGHRS and CDR2 YFSETQ. The CDR3 is 15 residues long. The entire variable domain, with the rest obtained from reference TRBV5-1 and TRBJ2-2, is as follows: KAGVTQTPRYLIKTRGQQVTLSCSPISGHRSVSWYQQTPGQGLQFLFEYFSETQRNKGNFPGRFSGRQFSNSRSEMNVSTLELGDSALYLCASSLRGADTGELFFGEGSRLTVL.

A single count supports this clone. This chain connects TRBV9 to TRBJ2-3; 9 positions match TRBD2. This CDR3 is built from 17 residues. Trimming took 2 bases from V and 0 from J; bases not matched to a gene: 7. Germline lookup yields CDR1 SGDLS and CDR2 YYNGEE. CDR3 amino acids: CASSVAGGPPSTDTQYF. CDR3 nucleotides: TGTGCCAGCAGCGTGGCGGGGGGGCCTCCTAGCACAGATACGCAGTATTTT.

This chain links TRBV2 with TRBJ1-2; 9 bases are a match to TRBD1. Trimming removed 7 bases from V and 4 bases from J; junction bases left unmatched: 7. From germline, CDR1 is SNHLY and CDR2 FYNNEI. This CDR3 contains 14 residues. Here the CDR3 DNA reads TGTGCCAGCACCCTGACAGGGGGGGGCTATGGCTACACCTTC. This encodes CASTLTGGGYGYTF. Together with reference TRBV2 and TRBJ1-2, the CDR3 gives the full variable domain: EPEVTQTPSHQVTQMGQEVILRCVPISNHLYFYWYRQILGQKVEFLVSFYNNEISEKSEIFDDQFSVERPDGSNFTLKIRSTKLEDSAMYFCASTLTGGGYGYTFGSGTRLTVV.

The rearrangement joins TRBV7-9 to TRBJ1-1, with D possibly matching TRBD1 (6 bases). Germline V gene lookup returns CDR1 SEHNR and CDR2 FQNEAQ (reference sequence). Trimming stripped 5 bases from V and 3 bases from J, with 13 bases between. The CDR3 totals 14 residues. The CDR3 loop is CASSPQGSDTEAFF. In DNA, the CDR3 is TGTGCCAGCAGCCCACAGGGATCCGACACTGAAGCTTTCTTT.

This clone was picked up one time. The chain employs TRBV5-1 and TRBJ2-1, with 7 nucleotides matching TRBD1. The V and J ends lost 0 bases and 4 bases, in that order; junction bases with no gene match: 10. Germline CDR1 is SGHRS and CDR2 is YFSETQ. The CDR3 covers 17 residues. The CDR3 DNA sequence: TGCGCCAGCAGCTTGGCACCGACAGGGCAAATGTACAATGAGCAGTTCTTC. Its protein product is CASSLAPTGQMYNEQFF.

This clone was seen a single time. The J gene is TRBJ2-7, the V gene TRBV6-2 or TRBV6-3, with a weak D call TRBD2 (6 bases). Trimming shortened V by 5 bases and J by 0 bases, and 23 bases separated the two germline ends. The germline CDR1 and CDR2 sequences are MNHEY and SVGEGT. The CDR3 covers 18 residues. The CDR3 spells CASSLDRGTLLSSYEQYF. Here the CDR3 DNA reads TGTGCCAGCAGTCTGGACCGCGGGACTTTGCTTAGCTCCTACGAGCAGTACTTC.

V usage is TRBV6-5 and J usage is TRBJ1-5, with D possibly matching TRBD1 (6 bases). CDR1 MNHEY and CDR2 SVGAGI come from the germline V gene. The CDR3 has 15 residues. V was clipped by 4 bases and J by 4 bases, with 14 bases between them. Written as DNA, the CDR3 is TGTGCCAGCAGTTGGGAGGGGACAATGAATCAGCCCCAGCATTTT. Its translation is CASSWEGTMNQPQHF.